Below are 22 T cell receptor beta chains sequenced from a single sample in a study of T cell responses to AZD1222 COVID-19 vaccine. Here immunoSEQ multiplex PCR was the method, and the copy in TCRdb shows in-frame clones only, minus some. The sample comprises about 140,000 clones, more than 85% of which are singletons, and 3.1% rests with the top ten. The sample in question was peripheral blood, obtained on day 0 of AZD1222 vaccination. The origin of the receptors is an adult in good health.

The chain uses TRBV5-1 and TRBJ2-2; 7 nucleotides align to TRBD2. This CDR3 is built from 14 residues. Per germline, CDR1 SGHRS and CDR2 YFSETQ. The V and J ends lost 0 bases and 7 bases, in that order; junction bases with no gene match: 3. The CDR3 DNA follows: TGCGCCAGCAGCTTGGCCGGCGGGAGCGGGGAGCTGTTTTTT. It is translated as CASSLAGGSGELFF. The complete variable domain, with remaining parts taken from reference TRBV5-1 and TRBJ2-2, reads KAGVTQTPRYLIKTRGQQVTLSCSPISGHRSVSWYQQTPGQGLQFLFEYFSETQRNKGNFPGRFSGRQFSNSRSEMNVSTLELGDSALYLCASSLAGGSGELFFGEGSRLTVL.

The J gene is TRBJ2-3, the V gene TRBV29-1; 16 bases fit TRBD2. Germline assignment: CDR1 SQVTM and CDR2 ANQGSEA. The CDR3 runs 17 residues. The V and J ends lost 2 bases and 4 bases, in that order; junction bases with no gene match: 6. The CDR3 sequence: CSVEPGTSGRVSDTQYF. CDR3 nucleotide sequence: TGCAGCGTTGAACCCGGGACTAGCGGGAGGGTGTCAGATACGCAGTATTTT.

This chain links TRBV6-5 with TRBJ1-5, with D possibly being TRBD1 (5 bases). V lost 4 bases and J lost 5, with 12 bases in between. CDR3 size: 14 residues. Germline lookup yields CDR1 MNHEY and CDR2 SVGAGI. DNA for the CDR3: TGTGCCAGCAGTTTACGACAGCCCGATCAGCCCCAGCATTTT. Translating it yields CASSLRQPDQPQHF.

The rearrangement uses TRBV6-5 and TRBJ2-5, with a weak D call TRBD2 (5 bases). Looked up from germline, CDR1 is MNHEY and CDR2 is SVGAGI. The V end was cut by 6 bases, the J end by 4 bases, with 12 bases between. The CDR3 spans 13 residues. The CDR3 here is CASRSLSGETQYF. In DNA form, the CDR3 reads TGTGCCAGCAGGAGCCTAAGCGGAGAGACCCAGTACTTC.

The CDR3 nucleotides read TGTGCCAGCAGGAGAGGGACTAGCGGAGCCGAGCAGTACTTC. Protein product: CASRRGTSGAEQYF. This chain joins TRBV6-5 and TRBJ2-7; 11 nucleotides match TRBD2. Unmatched junction bases numbered 7, after V lost 6 bases and J lost 6 bases. CDR1 and CDR2 from the germline V gene are MNHEY and SVGAGI. This CDR3 has 14 residues.

The chain combines TRBV7-6 with TRBJ2-3; the D call may be TRBD1 or TRBD2 (5 bases each). The CDR3 loop spans 18 amino acids. Trimming took 4 bases from V and 2 from J, leaving 22 bases between them. CDR1 SGHVS and CDR2 FNYEAQ come from the germline V gene. The chain's CDR3 is CASSSGDDPIDDTDTQYF. The CDR3 DNA follows: TGTGCCAGCAGCTCTGGGGACGACCCAATCGATGACACAGATACGCAGTATTTT.

The J gene is TRBJ2-1, the V gene TRBV24-1, with D perhaps matching TRBD2 (6 bases). The CDR3 runs to 14 residues. Trimming removed 8 bases at V and 9 bases at J, with 19 bases between. Germline V CDR1 and CDR2: KGHDR, SFDVKD. DNA for the CDR3: TGTGCCACCACGTCGACTAGTGGATCGGGTGAGCAGTTCTTC. Its translation: CATTSTSGSGEQFF.

The V call is TRBV10-1, the J call TRBJ1-4; unclear D gene. CDR1 and CDR2 (germline): WNHNN, SYGVQD (reference sequence). V was clipped by 3 bases and J by 6 bases, with 11 bases between them. The CDR3 runs to 14 residues. In DNA, the CDR3 is TGCGCCAGCAGTGATCCGGGTCTGGATGAAAAACTGTTTTTT. Amino acids: CASSDPGLDEKLFF.

The chain links TRBV9 to TRBJ2-1; D is ambiguous. The CDR3 runs to 15 residues. V shed 0 bases and J shed 5 bases, with 12 bases lying between them. The germline V gene has CDR1 SGDLS and CDR2 YYNGEE. The DNA for the CDR3 is TGTGCCAGCAGCGTAGCGGACGCAATTAACAATGAGCAGTTCTTC. This translates into CASSVADAINNEQFF.

The chain couples TRBV6-6 to TRBJ1-5, with D perhaps matching TRBD1 (6 bases). Trimming stripped 6 bases from V and 3 bases from J, with 12 bases between. Germline assignment: CDR1 MNHNY and CDR2 SVGAGI (reference sequence). This CDR3 contains 14 residues. This CDR3 reads CASSWGQPNQPQHF. The CDR3 region has the DNA TGTGCCAGCAGCTGGGGGCAGCCCAATCAGCCCCAGCATTTT.

The chain joins TRBV6-4 to TRBJ1-6; D is perhaps TRBD1 (6 bases). Looked up from germline, CDR1 is MRHNA and CDR2 is SNTAGT. The CDR3 sequence is 14 residues long. V dropped 2 bases and J dropped 9 bases, with 11 bases sitting between them. DNA of the CDR3: TGTGCCAGCAGTGACCACAGGGACGCTTCACCCCTCCACTTT. Translated, it gives CASSDHRDASPLHF.

V is TRBV6-5 and J is TRBJ1-1; tentative D call: TRBD1 (5 bases). The V gene's germline CDR1 is MNHEY and CDR2 SVGAGI. The CDR3 covers 16 residues. V lost 3 bases and J lost 0, with 14 bases in between. CDR3 protein: CASSYRPGPMNTEAFF. In nucleotides, the CDR3 is TGTGCCAGCAGTTATCGCCCGGGGCCAATGAACACTGAAGCTTTCTTT.

The chain recombines TRBV6-5 with TRBJ2-2; 8 bases are a match to TRBD1. Trimming at V came to 6 bases and at J to 1 base, leaving 4 bases not matched to a gene. This CDR3 has 15 amino acids. CDR1 and CDR2 (germline): MNHEY, SVGAGI. The CDR3 region is CASRTGARNTGELFF. The CDR3 DNA sequence: TGTGCCAGCAGGACAGGGGCTAGGAACACCGGGGAGCTGTTTTTT.

The gene calls are TRBV5-1 and TRBJ2-7; 7 bases align to TRBD2. CDR3 length: 14 residues. The junction had 2 bases not matched to a gene; V was cut back by 0 bases and J by 2 bases. Germline V gene data show CDR1 as SGHRS and CDR2 as YFSETQ. The CDR3 reads CASSLVGTTYEQYF. The CDR3 coding sequence is TGCGCCAGCAGCTTGGTGGGGACTACCTACGAGCAGTACTTC.

The DNA for the CDR3 is TGTGCCAGCAGCCTCGGACTAGCGGGAAACACCGGGGAGCTGTTTTTT. Protein: CASSLGLAGNTGELFF. The chain employs TRBV7-9 and TRBJ2-2, with TRBD2 matching 12 bases. Germline V gives CDR1 SEHNR, CDR2 FQNEAQ (reference sequence). J lost 2 bases, V lost 5 bases, and 3 bases had no gene match. The CDR3 totals 16 residues.

This clone appeared once. The rearrangement joins TRBV7-2 to TRBJ2-5; 10 nucleotides agree with TRBD2. Germline-derived CDR1 and CDR2 are SGHTA and FQGNSA. The CDR3 has 16 amino acids. Trimming took 1 base from V and 6 from J; bases not matched to a gene: 8. The CDR3 sequence is CASSLDASGSQKTQYF. The CDR3 nucleotides read TGTGCCAGCAGCTTAGACGCTAGCGGGAGTCAGAAGACCCAGTACTTC.

This chain uses TRBV28 with TRBJ1-4; D is uncertain. Germline CDR1 and CDR2: MDHEN and SYDVKM. With 3 bases removed from V and 4 bases from J, the gap between germline ends came to 9 bases. The CDR3 is 14 amino acids. CDR3 nucleotide sequence: TGTGCCAGCAGTTTGAGGCTTAGTAATGAAAAACTGTTTTTT. This codes for CASSLRLSNEKLFF.

In this sample, this clone turned up once. This sequence joins TRBV6-2 or TRBV6-3 and TRBJ2-7, with 8 bases that match TRBD1. Trimming took 4 bases from V and 2 from J; bases not matched to a gene: 7. The germline CDR1 and CDR2 sequences are MNHEY and SVGEGT. This CDR3 spans 15 amino acids. CDR3 DNA: TGTGCCAGCAGTTTTTACAGGGGGGTCACCTACGAGCAGTACTTC. It yields the protein CASSFYRGVTYEQYF.

V gene TRBV19 combines with J gene TRBJ2-2, with D hard to call. The CDR3 loop spans 11 amino acids. In germline, CDR1 is LNHDA, CDR2 SQIVND (reference sequence). Trimming stripped 5 bases from V and 4 bases from J, with 2 bases between. The CDR3 coding sequence is TGTGCCAGTAGTTTCACCGGGGAGCTGTTTTTT. Translating gives CASSFTGELFF.

The V and J genes are TRBV6-5 and TRBJ2-7; D is unresolved. CDR3 length: 11 residues. From germline, CDR1 is MNHEY and CDR2 SVGAGI. V was shortened by 6 bases and J by 4 bases, with 7 bases between the two germline ends. The CDR3 spells CASSQNYEQYF. Written as DNA, the CDR3 is TGTGCCAGCAGCCAGAATTACGAGCAGTACTTC.

V is TRBV29-1 and J is TRBJ2-7, with TRBD1 identical over 10 bases. Germline V gives CDR1 SQVTM, CDR2 ANQGSEA. The CDR3 extends over 13 amino acids. The V and J ends lost 6 bases and 6 bases, in that order; junction bases with no gene match: 8. CDR3 bases: TGCAGCGTGGAGGGACAGGGGATGTTCGAGCAGTACTTC. As protein: CSVEGQGMFEQYF.

The CDR3 nucleotides read TGTGCCAGTAGTTGGGCAGGGGAAGCCACAGATACGCAGTATTTT. It translates to CASSWAGEATDTQYF. The chain uses TRBV19 and TRBJ2-3; tentatively, D is TRBD1 (6 bases). Germline assignment: CDR1 LNHDA and CDR2 SQIVND (reference sequence). V lost 5 bases to trimming and J lost 2 bases, with 14 bases between them. CDR3 length equals 15 residues.